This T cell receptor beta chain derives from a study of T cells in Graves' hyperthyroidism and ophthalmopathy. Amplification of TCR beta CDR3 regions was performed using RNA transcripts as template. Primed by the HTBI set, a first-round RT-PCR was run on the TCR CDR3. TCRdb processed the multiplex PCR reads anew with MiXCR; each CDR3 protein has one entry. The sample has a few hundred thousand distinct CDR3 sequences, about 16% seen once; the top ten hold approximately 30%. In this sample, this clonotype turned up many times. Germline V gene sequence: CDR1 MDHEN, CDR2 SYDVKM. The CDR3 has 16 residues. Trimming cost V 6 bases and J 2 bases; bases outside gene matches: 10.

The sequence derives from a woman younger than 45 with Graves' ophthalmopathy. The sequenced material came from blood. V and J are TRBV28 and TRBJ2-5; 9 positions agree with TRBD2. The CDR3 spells CASSTRLAAPQETQYF. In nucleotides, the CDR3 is TGTGCCAGCAGCACGAGACTAGCGGCCCCACAAGAGACCCAGTACTTC.